Only one count was recorded for the clone carrying this T cell receptor (beta chain). The antigen is undetermined. The table came from immunoSEQ multiplex PCR; TCRdb's copy has only in-frame clones and leaves some out. The sample has about 2.4 million clones, more than 90% seen once. These data come from a study of shared clonotypes between healthy human individuals. About the research overall: Every donor yielded three CD4 naive, three CD4 memory, two CD8 naive and one CD8 memory plate.

Study observations and caveats: A handful of donors showed sharing of 4.5% to 6% of naive CD4 clonotypes. In having few donors, the study represented limited genetic and exposure-history diversity.

CDR1 and CDR2 (germline): MNHEY, SMNVEV (reference sequence). The trim removed 3 bases at V and 5 bases at J, leaving 3 bases unmatched. This CDR3 contains 13 residues. Sequences were obtained from naive CD4+ T cells sorted from blood. Subset noted: CD45RA+ positively selected. The receptor's source is a man aged 18-30 years in good health. The chain uses TRBV27 and TRBJ2-5; 7 bases fit TRBD1. CDR3 nucleotides: TGTGCCAGCAGTTTTACAGGGGTGGAGACCCAGTACTTC. Amino acid sequence: CASSFTGVETQYF.